This TCR beta chain appears in the sequencing data of a study of blood T cell repertoires in COVID-19. Study context: The United States, Italy and Spain provided the acute and convalescent COVID-19 samples. Sources were T cells, B-cell-depleted T cells, or PBMCs; the material itself was cDNA or gDNA.

CDR3 size: 16 residues. V was shortened by 4 bases and J by 0 bases, with 14 bases between the two germline ends. Germline CDR1 and CDR2: SGHAT and FQNNGV. Study processing details: Reference gene primer amplification yielded estimated nucleated cell counts. TCRdb's copy holds only in-frame clones and misses some; the assay was immunoSEQ multiplex PCR. D and trimming come from the DNA, and the V and J calls and clone size come from that table. The repertoire holds about 190,000 clones, 70% to 80% seen once, with 9.5% to 15% in the top ten. The origin of this receptor is a woman in her fifties or sixties with acute or convalescent COVID-19. The sequenced sample consisted of peripheral blood. J is TRBJ2-3 and V is TRBV11-2, with D possibly TRBD1 on 5 matching bases. CDR3 residues: CASSSRWGSSTDTQYF. CDR3 nucleotides: TGTGCCAGCAGCTCGCGTTGGGGCTCTAGCACAGATACGCAGTATTTT.